This record looks at one T cell receptor beta chain sequence and its context. This sample is part of a study of CD8 T cells in Susac syndrome. RNA was extracted with the RNeasy kit, and a quantity of roughly 0.5 to 1 ug was reverse transcribed using random hexamers. The method of amplification for TCR beta CDR3 was immunoSEQ multiplex PCR, covering 54 Vbeta and 13 Jbeta. MiXCR, run by TCRdb on the immunoSEQ multiplex PCR reads, gives a single entry per CDR3 protein. Among approximately 130,000 distinct CDR3 sequences, more than 75% were seen once, and the ten largest hold over 0.2%. V lost 4 bases to trimming and J lost 7 bases, with 20 bases between them. Germline V lookup: CDR1 LGHDT, CDR2 YNNKEL (reference sequence). This CDR3 is built from 16 residues. TCR beta sequencing was performed on blood CD8+ and CD4+ T cells. Negative isolation yielded the CD8+ and CD4+ T cells, while FACS enriched the TEMRA cells.

The clonotype comes from a human donor with multiple sclerosis. This rearrangement joins TRBV3-1 to TRBJ2-1, with a tentative D call TRBD1 (6 bases). Sequencing was carried out using CD8+ T cells from PBMCs. The CDR3 nucleotides read TGTGCCAGCAGCCCAGATGGGGCAGGGGATGCGAATGAGCAGTTCTTC. It translates to CASSPDGAGDANEQFF.